These 27 T cell receptor beta chains came from one sample sequenced in a study of blood T cell repertoires in COVID-19. The table came from immunoSEQ multiplex PCR; TCRdb's copy has only in-frame clones and leaves some out. The table includes some 48,000 clones, 60% to 80% detected once. Sequencing used PBMCs or T cells enriched from blood (not recorded which). These receptors originate from a woman aged 45-65 years with acute COVID-19.

This clone has only a few counts. This chain joins TRBV6-4 and TRBJ2-2; 9 nucleotides agree with TRBD1. The V gene end was trimmed by 6 bases and the J gene end by 3 bases; junction bases not matched to a gene: 2. Germline V CDR1 and CDR2: MRHNA, SNTAGT. This CDR3 contains 14 residues. The CDR3 sequence is CASRGDRDTGELFF. The CDR3, as DNA: TGTGCCAGCAGGGGGGACAGGGACACCGGGGAGCTGTTTTTT.

V is TRBV27 and J is TRBJ2-1; 7 nucleotides agree with TRBD2. The germline CDR1 and CDR2 sequences are MNHEY and SMNVEV (reference sequence). Trimming cost V 5 bases and J 0 bases; bases outside gene matches: 10. There are 17 residues in the CDR3. CDR3: CASSPRGVASSYNEQFF. The CDR3 DNA reads TGTGCCAGCAGTCCCCGGGGGGTGGCCAGCTCCTACAATGAGCAGTTCTTC.

The gene calls are TRBV7-3 and TRBJ2-3; D gene unclear. The CDR3 spans 13 residues. The V end lost 2 bases, the J end lost 4 bases, and 7 bases lay between the germline ends. Germline lookup yields CDR1 SGHTA and CDR2 FQGTGA. The CDR3 sequence is CASSLEPADTQYF. CDR3 DNA sequence: TGTGCCAGCAGCTTAGAGCCGGCAGATACGCAGTATTTT. The entire variable domain, with the rest obtained from reference TRBV7-3 and TRBJ2-3, is as follows: GAGVSQTPSNKVTEKGKYVELRCDPISGHTALYWYRQSLGQGPEFLIYFQGTGAADDSGLPNDRFFAVRPEGSVSTLKIQRTERGDSAVYLCASSLEPADTQYFGPGTRLTVL.

This chain uses TRBV27 with TRBJ1-5; TRBD1 matches 9 bases. V was clipped by 5 bases and J by 3 bases; unmatched bases: 5. CDR1 is MNHEY, CDR2 SMNVEV, per germline (reference sequence). The CDR3 spans 15 residues. CDR3 protein: CASSVQGAPNQPQHF. CDR3 nucleotides: TGTGCCAGCAGTGTACAGGGGGCCCCCAATCAGCCCCAGCATTTT.

This clone showed up just once. Germline and junction disagree at one end, which may indicate a read error. The gene calls are TRBV7-7 and TRBJ1-3; unclear D gene. The CDR3 has 15 residues. Per germline, CDR1 SSHAT and CDR2 FNYEAQ (reference sequence). CDR3 nucleotide sequence: TGTGCTAGCAGCCTGGACTCCCGCTCTGGAAACACCATATATTTT. As protein: CASSLDSRSGNTIYF.

The chain has TRBV27 and TRBJ1-4; 10 nucleotides line up with TRBD1. With V trimmed by 5 bases and J by 6 bases, 6 bases remained unmatched. This CDR3 is built from 15 residues. Germline values: CDR1 MNHEY, CDR2 SMNVEV (reference sequence). The CDR3 DNA is TGTGCCAGCAGTCGCGCGACAGGGGGCTATGAAAAACTGTTTTTT. Its translation: CASSRATGGYEKLFF.

The rearrangement joins TRBV4-1 to TRBJ2-5; D perhaps matches TRBD1 (6 bases). The germline CDR1 and CDR2 sequences are MGHRA and YSYEKL. There are 15 residues in the CDR3. V was pared by 1 base and J by 3 bases, with 12 bases between. CDR3 DNA: TGCGCCAGCAGCCAAGCGCCTGGACAGAAAGAGACCCAGTACTTC. Translating it yields CASSQAPGQKETQYF.

The chain recombines TRBV2 with TRBJ1-5; TRBD1 aligns across 12 bases. Germline V gene lookup returns CDR1 SNHLY and CDR2 FYNNEI. The CDR3 runs to 15 residues. With V trimmed by 4 bases and J by 3 bases, 1 base remained unmatched. This CDR3 reads CASSGGQGANQPQHF. The CDR3 coding sequence is TGTGCCAGCAGTGGGGGACAGGGGGCCAATCAGCCCCAGCATTTT.

The V gene is TRBV3-1 (or the pseudogene TRBV3-2), the J gene TRBJ1-6; D possibly corresponds to TRBD1 (5 bases). The germline V and J ends were trimmed by 0 bases and 5 bases, with 8 bases remaining between them. The CDR3 is 15 amino acids. The germline CDR1 and CDR2 sequences are LGHDT and YNNKEL (reference sequence). The CDR3 sequence is CASSQDSGNNSPLHF. The CDR3 DNA reads as TGTGCCAGCAGCCAAGATTCAGGGAATAATTCACCCCTCCACTTT.

This clone was seen more than once but under ten times. The CDR3 nucleotides are TGTGCCAGCTCACCCCCCTCTAGAGGCGAGCAGTACTTC. Protein: CASSPPSRGEQYF. The chain has TRBV18 and TRBJ2-7; D gene uncertain. The CDR3 runs to 13 residues. In germline, CDR1 is KGHSH, CDR2 LQKENI. The V end was cut by 3 bases, the J end by 6 bases, with 12 bases between.

V gene TRBV6-5 combines with J gene TRBJ1-3, with D unclear. The CDR3 covers 15 residues. V gave up 2 bases and J gave up 2 bases, with 10 bases separating them. The germline CDR1 and CDR2 sequences are MNHEY and SVGAGI. The CDR3 nucleotides are TGTGCCAGCAGTTACGAATGGACTACTGGAAACACCATATATTTT. It translates to CASSYEWTTGNTIYF.

V gene TRBV7-2 combines with J gene TRBJ1-5, with D unclear. V was trimmed by 2 bases and J by 2 bases, leaving 13 bases between them. Germline lookup yields CDR1 SGHTA and CDR2 FQGNSA. The CDR3 length is 16 residues. In DNA, the CDR3 is TGTGCCAGCAGCTTACGGACGGGAGGAGGCAATCAGCCCCAGCATTTT. This gives the protein CASSLRTGGGNQPQHF.

This chain connects TRBV5-6 to TRBJ1-3; D is possibly TRBD1 (6 bases). V shed 4 bases and J shed 8 bases, with 19 bases lying between them. The CDR3 length is 15 residues. The V gene's germline CDR1 is SGHDT and CDR2 YYEEEE. The chain's CDR3 is CASSRITGTWDTIYF. Written as DNA, the CDR3 is TGTGCCAGCAGCCGAATCACAGGGACCTGGGACACCATATATTTT.

The chain joins TRBV28 to TRBJ2-3; the match to TRBD2 covers 8 bases. This CDR3 is 14 amino acids long. Germline CDR1 MDHEN, CDR2 SYDVKM. Unmatched junction bases numbered 5, after V lost 8 bases and J lost 1 base. CDR3 sequence: CASSGGGGTDTQYF. The CDR3 region has the DNA TGTGCCAGCTCGGGGGGGGGTGGCACAGATACGCAGTATTTT.

This chain links TRBV28 with TRBJ1-5; 7 nucleotides match TRBD1. J lost 7 bases, V lost 4 bases, and 10 bases had no gene match. The CDR3 sequence is 15 residues long. Germline-derived CDR1 and CDR2 are MDHEN and SYDVKM. The CDR3 nucleotides read TGTGCCAGCAGTTCACTTCGAGGGACAGAACAGCCCCAGCATTTT. Protein product: CASSSLRGTEQPQHF.

V usage is TRBV5-5 and J usage is TRBJ1-2, with 7 bases aligning to TRBD1. The length of the CDR3 is 14 residues. In germline, CDR1 is SGHKS, CDR2 YYEKEE (reference sequence). With V trimmed by 4 bases and J by 3 bases, 6 bases remained unmatched. CDR3 DNA: TGTGCCAGCAGCCCTGGGACAGTTGACTATGGCTACACCTTC. It translates to CASSPGTVDYGYTF.

V gene TRBV11-2 combines with J gene TRBJ2-7; D might be TRBD1 (5 bases). The germline V gene has CDR1 SGHAT and CDR2 FQNNGV. The CDR3 spans 11 residues. V was shortened by 7 bases and J by 9 bases, with 13 bases between the two germline ends. The CDR3 spells CASTYGAGQYF. In DNA form, the CDR3 reads TGTGCCAGCACCTATGGGGCAGGGCAGTACTTC.

This chain joins TRBV13 and TRBJ2-7; the D gene is possibly TRBD2 (5 bases). V gave up 0 bases and J gave up 7 bases, with 10 bases separating them. CDR3 length: 13 residues. CDR1 PRHDT and CDR2 FYEKMQ come from the germline V gene (reference sequence). CDR3 residues: CASSLGLSGEQYF. CDR3 DNA: TGTGCCAGCAGCTTAGGACTTTCGGGAGAGCAGTACTTC.

V usage is TRBV30 and J usage is TRBJ2-3; no clear D. V was clipped by 3 bases and J by 0 bases, with 7 bases between them. Germline V lookup: CDR1 GTSNPN, CDR2 SVGIG (reference sequence). The CDR3 spans 13 residues. The CDR3 nucleotides read TGTGCCTGGAGACTATCTAGCACAGATACGCAGTATTTT. It specifies CAWRLSSTDTQYF.

V gene TRBV11-2 combines with J gene TRBJ1-2; TRBD1 is a possible D gene (5 bases). Trimming removed 3 bases at V and 7 bases at J, with 12 bases between. This CDR3 is built from 13 residues. CDR1 and CDR2 from the germline V gene are SGHAT and FQNNGV. DNA of the CDR3: TGTGCCAGCAGCTTCGACCAGGGTACTGGCTACACCTTC. Translated: CASSFDQGTGYTF.

The CDR3 DNA reads as TGTGCCAGCAGCTTGCGGAACACCGGGGAGCTGTTTTTT. Its protein is CASSLRNTGELFF. The J gene is TRBJ2-2, the V gene TRBV11-1; D is unresolved. V gave up 3 bases and J gave up 1 base, with 3 bases separating them. Germline V gives CDR1 SGHAT, CDR2 FQDESV (reference sequence). The CDR3 spans 13 residues. Variable domain in full (rest from reference TRBV11-1 and TRBJ2-2): EAEVAQSPRYKITEKSQAVAFWCDPISGHATLYWYRQILGQGPELLVQFQDESVVDDSQLPKDRFSAERLKGVDSTLKIQPAELGDSAMYLCASSLRNTGELFFGEGSRLTVL.

The chain employs TRBV3-1 (or the pseudogene TRBV3-2) and TRBJ2-3; a weak D match, TRBD1 (6 bases). V lost 4 bases and J 4 bases, leaving 15 bases between the germline ends. Germline CDR1 is LGHDT and CDR2 is YNNKEL (reference sequence). This CDR3 spans 15 amino acids. This CDR3 is CASSPGGQAADTQYF. CDR3 nucleotide sequence: TGTGCCAGCAGCCCTGGGGGCCAGGCAGCAGATACGCAGTATTTT.

This chain uses TRBV7-6 with TRBJ1-4, with a tentative D call TRBD1 (6 bases). This CDR3 has 15 amino acids. V was clipped by 1 base and J by 8 bases, with 14 bases between them. Germline CDR1 is SGHVS and CDR2 is FNYEAQ. The CDR3 sequence is CASSLGGGPREKLFF. The CDR3 nucleotides read TGTGCCAGCAGCTTAGGGGGGGGCCCCAGGGAAAAACTGTTTTTT.

The chain uses TRBV2 and TRBJ2-5, with 10 bases aligning to TRBD2. CDR1 and CDR2 from the germline V gene are SNHLY and FYNNEI. The ends lost 4 bases at V and 0 bases at J; junction bases unmatched: 8. The CDR3 has 17 residues. In DNA form, the CDR3 reads TGTGCCAGCAGTGGGGGACTACTAGCGGGGTACCAAGAGACCCAGTACTTC. Translated, it gives CASSGGLLAGYQETQYF. Complete variable domain (other parts from reference TRBV2 and TRBJ2-5): EPEVTQTPSHQVTQMGQEVILRCVPISNHLYFYWYRQILGQKVEFLVSFYNNEISEKSEIFDDQFSVERPDGSNFTLKIRSTKLEDSAMYFCASSGGLLAGYQETQYFGPGTRLLVL.

This chain uses TRBV2 with TRBJ2-5, with D possibly matching TRBD1 (6 bases). Germline values: CDR1 SNHLY, CDR2 FYNNEI. The CDR3 covers 15 residues. Trimming took 5 bases from V and 5 from J, leaving 18 bases between them. The CDR3 protein is CASSPRTVFGETQYF. CDR3 bases: TGTGCCAGCAGTCCCCGGACAGTGTTTGGGGAGACCCAGTACTTC.

This clone was detected a few times. J is TRBJ2-4 and V is TRBV12-5; tentative D call: TRBD1 (7 bases). Germline V gene lookup returns CDR1 LGHNT and CDR2 FRNRAP. The CDR3 length is 15 residues. V lost 6 bases to trimming and J lost 0 bases, with 12 bases between them. CDR3 region: CASGQGGGAKNIQYF. The CDR3 bases are TGTGCTAGTGGCCAGGGGGGTGGAGCCAAAAACATTCAGTACTTC. Full variable domain (outside the CDR3, taken from reference TRBV12-5 and TRBJ2-4): DARVTQTPRHKVTEMGQEVTMRCQPILGHNTVFWYRQTMMQGLELLAYFRNRAPLDDSGMPKDRFSAEMPDATLATLKIQPSEPRDSAVYFCASGQGGGAKNIQYFGAGTRLSVL.

The chain uses TRBV2 and TRBJ2-2; 8 bases are a match to TRBD1. The CDR3 spans 13 residues. The ends lost 5 bases at V and 7 bases at J; junction bases unmatched: 3. The germline CDR1 and CDR2 sequences are SNHLY and FYNNEI. The CDR3 DNA reads TGTGCCAGCAGTTATACAGGGGGCGGGGAGCTGTTTTTT. It yields the protein CASSYTGGGELFF. Looking up the rest from reference TRBV2 and TRBJ2-2 gives the full variable domain: EPEVTQTPSHQVTQMGQEVILRCVPISNHLYFYWYRQILGQKVEFLVSFYNNEISEKSEIFDDQFSVERPDGSNFTLKIRSTKLEDSAMYFCASSYTGGGELFFGEGSRLTVL.